This T cell receptor beta chain was captured in a study of T cells in Graves' hyperthyroidism and ophthalmopathy. General observations from the study: Most clonotypes that expanded in the thyroid above 0.001 also showed up in blood.

RNA transcripts served as the template for amplifying TCR beta CDR3 regions. With the HTBI primer set, the TCR CDR3 went through a first round of RT-PCR. One entry per CDR3 protein, called by TCRdb with MiXCR from the multiplex PCR reads. The data show nearly 750,000 distinct CDR3 sequences, over 35% seen once. The table lists this clonotype with many counts. Its antigen remains unknown. The receptor comes from a woman in her thirties or forties with Graves' hyperthyroidism. Sequenced: blood.

CDR3 in DNA: TGTGCCAGCAGCGTGGGACAGGTGAACTCTGGAAACACCATATATTTT. It yields the protein CASSVGQVNSGNTIYF. The V and J genes are TRBV5-8 and TRBJ1-3, with 8 bases aligning to TRBD1. V lost 4 bases, J lost 0 bases, and 6 bases stayed unmatched. There are 16 residues in the CDR3. Germline CDR1 and CDR2: SGHTS and YDEGEE. Complete variable domain (other parts from reference TRBV5-8 and TRBJ1-3): EAGVTQSPTHLIKTRGQQATLRCSPISGHTSVYWYQQALGLGLQFLLWYDEGEERNRGNFPPRFSGRQFPNYSSELNVNALELEDSALYLCASSVGQVNSGNTIYFGEGSWLTVV.